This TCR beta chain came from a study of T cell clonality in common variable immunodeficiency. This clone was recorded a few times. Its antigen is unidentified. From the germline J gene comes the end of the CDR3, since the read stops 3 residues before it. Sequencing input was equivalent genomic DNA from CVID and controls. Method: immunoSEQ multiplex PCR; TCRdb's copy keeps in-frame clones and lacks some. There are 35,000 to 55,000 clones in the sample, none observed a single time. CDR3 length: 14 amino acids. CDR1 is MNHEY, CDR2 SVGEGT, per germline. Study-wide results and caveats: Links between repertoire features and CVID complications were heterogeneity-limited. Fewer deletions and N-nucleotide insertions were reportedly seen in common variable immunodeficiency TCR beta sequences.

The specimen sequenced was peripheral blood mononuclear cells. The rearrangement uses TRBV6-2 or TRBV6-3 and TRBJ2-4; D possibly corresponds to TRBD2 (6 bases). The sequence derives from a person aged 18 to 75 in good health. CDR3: CASSYGTPSVGQYF. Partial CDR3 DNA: TGTGCCAGCAGTTACGGGACTCCTTCGGTAGGT.